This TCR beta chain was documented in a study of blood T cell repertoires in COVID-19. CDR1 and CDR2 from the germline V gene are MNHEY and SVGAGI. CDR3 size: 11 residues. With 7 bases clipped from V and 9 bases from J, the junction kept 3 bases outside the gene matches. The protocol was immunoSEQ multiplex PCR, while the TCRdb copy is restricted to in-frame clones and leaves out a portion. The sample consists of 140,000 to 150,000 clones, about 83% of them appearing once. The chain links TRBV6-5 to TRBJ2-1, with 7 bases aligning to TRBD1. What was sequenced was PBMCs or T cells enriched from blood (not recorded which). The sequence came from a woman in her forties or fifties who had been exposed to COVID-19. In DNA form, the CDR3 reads TGTGCCAGCACCACAGGGGTTGAGCAGTTCTTC. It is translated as CASTTGVEQFF.